This T cell receptor (beta chain) is drawn from a study of technical replicates of blood from a handful of donors. This clone was seen only once. TCRdb's copy holds only in-frame clones and misses some; the assay was immunoSEQ multiplex PCR. The data show under 85,000 clones, roughly 94% seen once. Trimming pared 10 bases from V and 2 bases from J, leaving 10 bases between. Germline values: CDR1 SEHNR, CDR2 FQNEAQ (reference sequence). This CDR3 is built from 12 residues. The specimen was T cells isolated from PBMCs. The gene calls are TRBV7-9 and TRBJ2-3; D gene uncertain. The source is a human donor in good health. CDR3 residues: CATATDTDTQYF. CDR3 coding DNA: TGTGCCACCGCCACTGACACAGATACGCAGTATTTT.